This T cell receptor (beta chain) is from a study of cytomegalovirus exposure and HLA in healthy donors. Study as a whole: Unique TCR beta sequences numbering 120 million or so came from about 180 million T cells in an earlier analysis.

This CDR3 is built from 16 residues. Trimming removed 4 bases from V and 1 base from J, with 16 bases in between. The germline gives CDR1 SGHAT, CDR2 FQNNGV. Note on this clone: What it recognizes is unknown.

PCR amplification relied on 60 Vbeta primers (plus 13 Jbeta primers). Authors' processing steps: Tens of millions of unique TCR beta chains, approximately 11 million of them shared, were counted by a later analysis. Assay used: immunoSEQ multiplex PCR; TCRdb lists only in-frame clones, some missing. The DNA was the basis for D and trimming; V, J and clone size are from that table. The table includes about 190,000 clones, 85% detected once. General study points: In a later analysis, common viral pathogens appeared linked to several of the most significant clusters. The investigators catalogued 150 to 200 TCR beta chains as cytomegalovirus-associated.

The sequencing sample was made of PBMCs. The V call is TRBV11-2, the J call TRBJ1-2; D remains ambiguous. This receptor was identified in a boy younger than 10 in good health and CMV-seronegative. In DNA form, the CDR3 reads TGTGCCAGCAGCTCTACCGAACTCCGCCTTAACTATGGCTACACCTTC. It is translated as CASSSTELRLNYGYTF.